This TCR beta chain appears in the sequencing data of a study of blood T cell repertoires in COVID-19. V was cut by 2 bases and J by 8 bases, with 19 bases left in between. CDR3 length: 15 residues. The germline V gene encodes CDR1 SGHDT and CDR2 YYEEEE. Data came from immunoSEQ multiplex PCR; TCRdb stores just in-frame clones and leaves some out. Of hundreds of thousands of clones listed, 87% were seen once; the top ten hold roughly 6%. Ages ranged from about 18 to 89 years, with residence in about 24 US areas. The sequenced sample consisted of PBMCs or T cells enriched from blood (not recorded which). This rearrangement joins TRBV5-6 to TRBJ1-1; D is unresolved. The receptor's source is a woman younger than 45 with acute COVID-19. The CDR3 DNA follows: TGTGCCAGCAGCTTAGTCCCGGACTTCCGGGCAGAAGCTTTCTTT. It specifies CASSLVPDFRAEAFF.